This is a list of T cell receptor beta chains from one sample in a study of identical twins. Using its own MiXCR run on the 5' RACE reads, TCRdb lists one record per CDR3 protein. The table shows roughly 190,000 distinct CDR3 sequences, with 15% to 20% occurring only once. This same sample was also part of a study on T cells expressing NK-cell markers.

Sequencing was done on a sample of CD8+ T cells sorted from blood. These receptor sequences come from a young woman in good health. The CDR3 runs from the conserved cysteine through the conserved F or W. Fields, in order: CDR3 DNA, CDR3 protein, D gene, J gene, clone size, V gene. D genes are given only for firm matches. The size of a clone is reported for some rows only, either as once, few or many, or as a class for expanded clones.

TGCAGTGCTAGAGCAATCGGGAATATTCAAGAGACCCAGTACTTC | CSARAIGNIQETQYF | NA | TRBJ2-5 | NA | TRBV20-1
TGTGCCAGCAGCTCGGGCGGGTCCGGGGACGAGCAGTACTTC | CASSSGGSGDEQYF | NA | TRBJ2-7 | NA | TRBV7-9
TGCAGCGTTGAAGACGGACTATGGTCGGGCTACACCTTC | CSVEDGLWSGYTF | NA | TRBJ1-2 | NA | TRBV29-1
TGTGCCAGCAGTTACTCGAAGGGGGTTACCGGGGAGCTGTTTTTT | CASSYSKGVTGELFF | NA | TRBJ2-2 | NA | TRBV6-2/TRBV6-3
TGTGCCAGCAGCTCACTAGCGGGAGGCTTCAAGAGCTCCTACAATGAGCAGTTCTTC | CASSSLAGGFKSSYNEQFF | TRBD2 | TRBJ2-1 | NA | TRBV5-6
TGTGCCAGCAGCTTAGAGTTGGGAAGAGAGACCCAGTACTTC | CASSLELGRETQYF | NA | TRBJ2-5 | few | TRBV7-9
TGCGCCAGCAGCCAAGGACACCTCGCAAACATTCAGTACTTC | CASSQGHLANIQYF | NA | TRBJ2-4 | NA | TRBV4-1
TGTGCCAGCAGCGTTGGGGGGTTCGGCACTGAAGCTTTCTTT | CASSVGGFGTEAFF | NA | TRBJ1-1 | few | TRBV9
TGCAGTGCTACCCATTCTCTAGCGGGTCTGAAGACCCAGTACTTC | CSATHSLAGLKTQYF | TRBD2 | TRBJ2-5 | NA | TRBV20-1
TGTGCCAGCAGCGTTAGCGGGAGTTTAGAGACCCAGTACTTC | CASSVSGSLETQYF | TRBD2 | TRBJ2-5 | NA | TRBV9
TGTGCCAGCAGAACTAGCGGGAGCACAGATACGCAGTATTTT | CASRTSGSTDTQYF | TRBD2 | TRBJ2-3 | few | TRBV12-3/TRBV12-4
TGTGCCAGCAGCATAGGGGGACAGTCGGTTGGCTATGGCTACACCTTC | CASSIGGQSVGYGYTF | TRBD1 | TRBJ1-2 | few | TRBV13
TGTGCCAGCAGCTTGGGATTAGAGGAGACCCAGTACTTC | CASSLGLEETQYF | NA | TRBJ2-5 | few | TRBV5-5
TGCAGTGCTAGACGGGTATTAACCACAGATACGCAGTATTTT | CSARRVLTTDTQYF | NA | TRBJ2-3 | few | TRBV20-1
TGTGCCAGCAGCTCCGAAATGGACTCCTACGAGCAGTACTTC | CASSSEMDSYEQYF | NA | TRBJ2-7 | NA | TRBV5-4
TGTGCCAGCAGCTCAGGGACCTCCTCTTTCTACGAGCAGTACTTC | CASSSGTSSFYEQYF | NA | TRBJ2-7 | few | TRBV7-8
TGTGCCAGCAGCCAAGTGGGGGCTCTCGAGCAGTACTTC | CASSQVGALEQYF | NA | TRBJ2-7 | NA | TRBV14
TGTGCCAGCAGCTCCATGGGGGTCACCGGGGAGCTGTTTTTT | CASSSMGVTGELFF | NA | TRBJ2-2 | NA | TRBV7-3
TGTGCCAGCAGTTTAGGGGGTAGGTCCTACAATGAGCAGTTCTTC | CASSLGGRSYNEQFF | NA | TRBJ2-1 | many | TRBV12-3/TRBV12-4
TGCGCCAGGAGACGGTTAGGCACAGATACGCAGTATTTT | CARRRLGTDTQYF | NA | TRBJ2-3 | NA | TRBV5-1
TGTGCCAGCAGCGTCGGGACAGGGGGGCTCAATGAGCAGTTCTTC | CASSVGTGGLNEQFF | TRBD1 | TRBJ2-1 | few | TRBV9
TGCGCCAGCAGCGCGTACCGGGACAGGGCGTACGAGCAGTACTTC | CASSAYRDRAYEQYF | TRBD1 | TRBJ2-7 | NA | TRBV5-1
TGTGCCAGCAGTTCCCAGGATACGCAGTATTTT | CASSSQDTQYF | NA | TRBJ2-3 | many | TRBV12-3/TRBV12-4
TGTGCCAGCAGCTCCGGTAGGAACGAGCAGTACTTC | CASSSGRNEQYF | NA | TRBJ2-7 | few | TRBV7-6
TGTGCCAGCAGTTTGGGAGGGAATCCCTACGAGCAGTACTTC | CASSLGGNPYEQYF | TRBD2 | TRBJ2-7 | NA | TRBV12-3/TRBV12-4
TGTGCCTGGAGTGTACAGGAAGCGACGAGCTCCTACAATGAGCAGTTCTTC | CAWSVQEATSSYNEQFF | NA | TRBJ2-1 | few | TRBV30
TGTGCCTCCAAGAGGGGAGCAGCCAAAATCTGGAACTATGGCTACACCTTC | CASKRGAAKIWNYGYTF | NA | TRBJ1-2 | few | TRBV30
TGTGCCAGCAGTTACTCCGCCGGTCTGAACACTGAAGCTTTCTTT | CASSYSAGLNTEAFF | NA | TRBJ1-1 | few | TRBV6-5
TGTGCCAGCAGCCGGGGACACGATCAGCCCCAGCATTTT | CASSRGHDQPQHF | NA | TRBJ1-5 | few | TRBV12-3/TRBV12-4
TGTGCCAGCAACAACCAACTGGGGACTAGTCTTTTGGATGAGCAGTTCTTC | CASNNQLGTSLLDEQFF | TRBD2 | TRBJ2-1 | few | TRBV5-6
TGTGCCAGCTGGGGACAGCTAAAATCCCGAGAGACCCAGTACTTC | CASWGQLKSRETQYF | TRBD1 | TRBJ2-5 | NA | TRBV18
TGCGCCAGCAGCCAAGAGGTGGGGGAGGCCTACAATGAGCAGTTCTTC | CASSQEVGEAYNEQFF | NA | TRBJ2-1 | many | TRBV4-3
TGTGCCAGCAGCCCGCGTTCCGCGAACACCGGGGAGCTGTTTTTT | CASSPRSANTGELFF | NA | TRBJ2-2 | few | TRBV7-8
TGTGCCAGCAGTTTTGGGAAAGGGTCAACCGGGGAGCTGTTTTTT | CASSFGKGSTGELFF | NA | TRBJ2-2 | few | TRBV12-3/TRBV12-4
TGTGCCAGCAGCGTAGGAGACTCTGGAAACACCATATATTTT | CASSVGDSGNTIYF | NA | TRBJ1-3 | few | TRBV9
TGCGCCAGCAGCCCGGATGGGACCTCAAATGGCTACACCTTC | CASSPDGTSNGYTF | NA | TRBJ1-2 | many | TRBV5-1
TGTGCCAGCAAGCCACAGGGGGCATGGACTGAAGCTTTCTTT | CASKPQGAWTEAFF | TRBD1 | TRBJ1-1 | NA | TRBV6-2/TRBV6-3
TGCAGCGTGACTTACGGGCCGAACACCGGGGAGCTGTTTTTT | CSVTYGPNTGELFF | NA | TRBJ2-2 | few | TRBV29-1
TGTGCCAGCAGTTTAGGCAGGGGAGTAGAGACCCAGTACTTC | CASSLGRGVETQYF | NA | TRBJ2-5 | NA | TRBV27
TGTGCCAGCAGCTTGGGAACAGGAGGTCAGCCCCAGCATTTT | CASSLGTGGQPQHF | NA | TRBJ1-5 | NA | TRBV5-6
TGTGCCAGCAGCCAAGAATCGGGACAGGGGGCGAGTGAGCAGTTCTTC | CASSQESGQGASEQFF | TRBD1 | TRBJ2-1 | few | TRBV3-1
TGTGCCAGCAGCCCTGATATAGATACGCAGTATTTT | CASSPDIDTQYF | NA | TRBJ2-3 | few | TRBV6-2/TRBV6-3
TGTGCCAGCAGTGAAGAGGGTTTCGAGCAGTTCTTC | CASSEEGFEQFF | NA | TRBJ2-1 | NA | TRBV6-1
TGCAGCGGGGGGGAGCGGAGCGCTTACAATGAGCAGTTCTTC | CSGGERSAYNEQFF | NA | TRBJ2-1 | NA | TRBV29-1
TGTGCCAGCAGTAGGACAGGGGCGGAAGATACGCAGTATTTT | CASSRTGAEDTQYF | TRBD1 | TRBJ2-3 | NA | TRBV6-4
TGTGCCAGCAGGGATGGACAGGGTAATCAGCCCCAGCATTTT | CASRDGQGNQPQHF | TRBD1 | TRBJ1-5 | few | TRBV6-1
TGCAGCGGGGGACTAGCGGGAATGGGTGAGCAGTTCTTC | CSGGLAGMGEQFF | TRBD2 | TRBJ2-1 | medium-sized | TRBV29-1
TGTGCCAGCAGCCGCCCACTGAAAACCGGGGAGCTGTTTTTT | CASSRPLKTGELFF | NA | TRBJ2-2 | few | TRBV5-6
TGTGCCAGCAGCGTAGGCCTCACCGGCGAGCAGTACTTC | CASSVGLTGEQYF | NA | TRBJ2-7 | few | TRBV9
TGCAGTGCTGGCCGAAAGGACAGGGGGCGAAACGAGCAGTACTTC | CSAGRKDRGRNEQYF | TRBD1 | TRBJ2-7 | NA | TRBV20-1
TGTGCCAGCAGCCTAAGTGCTAGGAACAATGAGCAGTTCTTC | CASSLSARNNEQFF | NA | TRBJ2-1 | NA | TRBV7-7
TGTGCCAGCAGCTCCTACGGGACAGCCTCCTACGAGCAGTACTTC | CASSSYGTASYEQYF | TRBD1 | TRBJ2-7 | few | TRBV5-6
TGTGCCAGCAGCTCACACCAGGCCTACGAGCAGTACTTC | CASSSHQAYEQYF | NA | TRBJ2-7 | few | TRBV7-9
TGCGCCAGCAGCTTGTCCAGCGGGAGTGTGGAGCAGTACTTC | CASSLSSGSVEQYF | TRBD2 | TRBJ2-7 | NA | TRBV5-1
TGCAGTGCTAGACTAGCGGGAGGAGCCTACAATGAGCAGTTCTTC | CSARLAGGAYNEQFF | TRBD2 | TRBJ2-1 | NA | TRBV20-1
TGTGCCAGCAGCACGACAGGGGGCTTGGGAGATACGCAGTATTTT | CASSTTGGLGDTQYF | TRBD1 | TRBJ2-3 | NA | TRBV9
TGTGCCAGCAGTGAAGCGGGCGACTACGAGCAGTACTTC | CASSEAGDYEQYF | NA | TRBJ2-7 | few | TRBV6-1